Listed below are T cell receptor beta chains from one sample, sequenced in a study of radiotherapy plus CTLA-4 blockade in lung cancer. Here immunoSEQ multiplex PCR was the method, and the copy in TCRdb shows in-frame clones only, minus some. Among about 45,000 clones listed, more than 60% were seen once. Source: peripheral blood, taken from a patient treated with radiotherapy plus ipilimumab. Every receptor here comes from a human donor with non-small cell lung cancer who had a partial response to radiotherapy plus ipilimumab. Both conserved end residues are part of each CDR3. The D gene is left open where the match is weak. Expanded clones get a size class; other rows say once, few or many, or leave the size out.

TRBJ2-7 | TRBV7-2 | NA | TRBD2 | TGTGCCAGCAGCTCCTCGACTAGCGGGGGTTACTACGAGCAGTACTTC | CASSSSTSGGYYEQYF
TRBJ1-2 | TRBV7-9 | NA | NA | TGTGCCAGCAGCCAAGATCCGGTGAAGCGGGATGGCTACACCTTC | CASSQDPVKRDGYTF
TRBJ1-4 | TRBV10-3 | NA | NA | TGTGCCATCAAGGCAGGGACTAATGAAAAACTGTTTTTT | CAIKAGTNEKLFF
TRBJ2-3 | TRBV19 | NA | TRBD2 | TGTGCCAGTAGTATAAGCGGGAGAGATACGCAGTATTTT | CASSISGRDTQYF
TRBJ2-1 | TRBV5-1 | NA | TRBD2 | TGCGCCAGCAGCTTGGAGGGCTCGGGGGGGGGCTTTATCTTC | CASSLEGSGGGFIF
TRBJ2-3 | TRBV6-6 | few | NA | TGTGCCAGCAGTTATTCTTCCTCGGGGGATACGCAGTATTTT | CASSYSSSGDTQYF
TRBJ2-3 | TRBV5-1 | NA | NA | TGCGCCAGCAGCCCGTGGGGCGGGGGCACAGATACGCAGTATTTT | CASSPWGGGTDTQYF
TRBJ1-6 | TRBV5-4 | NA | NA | TGTGCCAGCACCACCGGGGAGCCTAATTCACCCCTCCACTTT | CASTTGEPNSPLHF
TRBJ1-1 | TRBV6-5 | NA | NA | TGTGCCAGCAGTTACTCCGCCGGGTTGAACACTGAAGCTTTCTTT | CASSYSAGLNTEAFF
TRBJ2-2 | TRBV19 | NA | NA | TGTGCCAGTACCCCAGGGGGGACAGAGACCGGGGAGCTGTTTTTT | CASTPGGTETGELFF
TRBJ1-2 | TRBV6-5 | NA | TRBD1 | TGTGCCAGCAAGGTTGTGGGACAGGGTCTCTATGGCTACACCTTC | CASKVVGQGLYGYTF
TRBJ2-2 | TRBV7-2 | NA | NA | TGTGCCAGCCAGACAGCCGGGGAGCTGTTTTTT | CASQTAGELFF
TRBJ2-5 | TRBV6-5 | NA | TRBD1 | TGTGCCAGCAGTACAGGACAGGGGGCATGGGAGACCCAGTACTTC | CASSTGQGAWETQYF
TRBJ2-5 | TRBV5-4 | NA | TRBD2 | TGTGCCAGCAGCTTGTGGGGGGCAGGTAGCGGGAGAGAGACCCAGTACTTC | CASSLWGAGSGRETQYF
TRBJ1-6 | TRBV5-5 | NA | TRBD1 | TGTGCCAGCAGCTTGGTGGGCCTAGGGACAGCTAATTCACCCCTCCACTTT | CASSLVGLGTANSPLHF
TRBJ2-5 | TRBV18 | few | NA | TGTGCCAGCTCACCACCGAGCGTTGAGACCCAGTACTTC | CASSPPSVETQYF
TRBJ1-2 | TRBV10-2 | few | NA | TGCGCCAGCGGCTGGCGGACTGGTGACTATGGCTACACCTTC | CASGWRTGDYGYTF
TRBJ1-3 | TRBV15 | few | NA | TGTGCCACCAGCACGGACACGAGGGGAAACACCATATATTTT | CATSTDTRGNTIYF
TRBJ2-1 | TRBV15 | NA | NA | TGTGCCACCAGCAAGACGTCCCGCGGCGCGGGCAGCTCCTACAATGAGCAGTTCTTC | CATSKTSRGAGSSYNEQFF
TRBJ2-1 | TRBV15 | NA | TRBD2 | TGTGCCACCAGCAGAGATCTGGGGGGGAGGCAGTTCTTC | CATSRDLGGRQFF
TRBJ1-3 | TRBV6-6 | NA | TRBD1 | TGTGCCAGCCGACGGGACAGTGCTGGAAACACCATATATTTT | CASRRDSAGNTIYF
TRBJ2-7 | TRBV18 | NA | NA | TGTGCCAGCTCACCACCGGGCCTCCCCTACGAGCAGTACTTC | CASSPPGLPYEQYF
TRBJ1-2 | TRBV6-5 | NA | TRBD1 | TGTGCCAGCCGGAGGACAGGACAAAACTATGGCTACACCTTC | CASRRTGQNYGYTF
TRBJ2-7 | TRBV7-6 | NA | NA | TGTGCCAGCAGCTTGCTACGCGAAGACGAGCAGTACTTC | CASSLLREDEQYF
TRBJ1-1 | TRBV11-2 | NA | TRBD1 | TGTGCCAGCGCTCGGACAGGGAATCCTGAAGCTTTCTTT | CASARTGNPEAFF
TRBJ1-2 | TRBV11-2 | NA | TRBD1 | TGTGCCAGCAGCTTAGTTACAGGGGAGGATGGCTACACCTTC | CASSLVTGEDGYTF
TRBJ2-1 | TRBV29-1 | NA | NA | TGCAGCGGGTACAGGGGAGGCAATGAGCAGTTCTTC | CSGYRGGNEQFF
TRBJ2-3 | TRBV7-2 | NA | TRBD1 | TGTGCCAGCAGCCCACAGGGGGCGGGAAATACGCAGTATTTT | CASSPQGAGNTQYF
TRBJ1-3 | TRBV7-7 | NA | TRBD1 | TGTGCTAGCAGCTTAGGAACAGGGGGAGGAAACACCATATATTTT | CASSLGTGGGNTIYF
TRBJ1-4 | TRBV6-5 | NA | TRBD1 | TGTGCCAGCAGTTACCCTGGGACAGGGGGGCGCGAAAAACTGTTTTTT | CASSYPGTGGREKLFF
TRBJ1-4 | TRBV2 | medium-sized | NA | TGTGCCAGCAGTGCAGACAGCCCCGCGGCTAATGAAAAACTGTTTTTT | CASSADSPAANEKLFF
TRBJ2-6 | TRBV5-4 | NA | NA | TGTGCCAGCAGCAACAGGGCCTCTGGGGCCAACGTCCTGACTTTC | CASSNRASGANVLTF
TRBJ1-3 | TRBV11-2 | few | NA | TGTGCCAGCAGCCCGGTTGTTGGAAACACCATATATTTT | CASSPVVGNTIYF
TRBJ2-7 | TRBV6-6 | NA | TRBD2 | TGTGCCAGCAGTTACTCGGCGGGAGGCCGCGACGAGCAGTACTTC | CASSYSAGGRDEQYF
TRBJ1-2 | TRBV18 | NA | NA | TGTGCCAGCTCACCAACCGACAGTACGCATGGCTACACCTTC | CASSPTDSTHGYTF
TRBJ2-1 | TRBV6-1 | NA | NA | TGTGCCAGCAGCGATGGATTCGGGTTAGGTGAGCAGTTCTTC | CASSDGFGLGEQFF
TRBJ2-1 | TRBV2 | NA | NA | TGCGCCAGTAGTTTTGGGGCCGTGATTAATGAGCAGTTCTTC | CASSFGAVINEQFF
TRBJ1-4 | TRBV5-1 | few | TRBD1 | TGCGCCAGCAGCTTAAGTGGACAGGGTACTAATGAAAAACTGTTTTTT | CASSLSGQGTNEKLFF
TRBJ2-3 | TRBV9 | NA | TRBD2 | TGTGCCAGCAGCGGGAAAGCGGGGGGGCAACAAGATACGCAGTATTTT | CASSGKAGGQQDTQYF
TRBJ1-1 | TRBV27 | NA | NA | TGTGCCAGCAGTTGGGGAGAGGACACTGAAGCTTTCTTT | CASSWGEDTEAFF
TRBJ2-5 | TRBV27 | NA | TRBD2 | TGTGCCAGCCCTCCGAACGGGAGGGCCAGGGAGACCCAGTACTTC | CASPPNGRARETQYF
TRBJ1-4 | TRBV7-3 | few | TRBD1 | TGTGCCAGCAGCTCCACAGGGGGCACTAATGAAAAACTGTTTTTT | CASSSTGGTNEKLFF
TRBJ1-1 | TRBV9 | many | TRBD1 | TGTGCCAGCAGCGCCCCTGACAGGGGGGGTGAAGGTCCCGCCGCTGAAGCTTTCTTT | CASSAPDRGGEGPAAEAFF
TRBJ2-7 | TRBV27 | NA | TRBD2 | TGTGCCAGCAGTTTAATTGCGGGAGCTTACGAGCAGTACTTC | CASSLIAGAYEQYF
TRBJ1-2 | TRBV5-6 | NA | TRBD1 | TGTGCCAGCAGCATCGGACAGGGGGCGCTAGGCTACACCTTC | CASSIGQGALGYTF